Below, one T cell receptor beta chain is given with its context. Antigen unknown. This record comes from a study of cytomegalovirus exposure and HLA in healthy donors. Study outcomes and limitations: TCR beta chains associated with HLA were, in a later analysis, more clonally expanded than equally common others.

It was with 60 Vbeta and 13 Jbeta primers that the PCR ran. Profiling relied on immunoSEQ multiplex PCR, and the TCRdb table lists in-frame clones only, not all of them. The data show roughly 34,000 clones, and the top ten clones hold approximately 3.5%. V was cut by 3 bases and J by 4 bases, with 10 bases left in between. Germline V gives CDR1 MNHEY, CDR2 SVGAGI. This CDR3 comprises 13 residues. The chain uses TRBV6-5 and TRBJ2-7; D is undetermined. The sequence derives from a man aged 40-49 years in good health and CMV-seronegative. Sequenced material: PBMCs. The CDR3 loop reads CASSYGGVYEQYF. In DNA form, the CDR3 reads TGTGCCAGCAGTTATGGCGGAGTTTACGAGCAGTACTTC.